These T cell receptor beta chains were read from a single sample in a study of T cell changes during pregnancy in multiple sclerosis. Using immunoSEQ multiplex PCR, the repertoire was profiled, and TCRdb retains in-frame clones only, with some absent. The repertoire holds approximately 40,000 clones, with about 90% as singletons. Material: peripheral blood, obtained in the first trimester of pregnancy. The source of these receptors is a female donor in good health, enrolled as a control in a pregnancy study. The CDR3 runs from the conserved cysteine through the conserved F or W. A D gene is named only where the DNA matches it firmly. Clone size is not always given. Where it is, it says once, few, many or a class for expanded clones.

TRBD2 | TRBJ2-1 | TRBV7-3 | - | CASSLTSTPGDEQFF | TGTGCCAGCAGCTTGACTAGCACCCCGGGGGATGAGCAGTTCTTC
TRBD2 | TRBJ2-3 | TRBV11-2 | - | CASIGVAGATSTDTQYF | TGTGCCAGCATCGGGGTAGCGGGAGCCACTAGCACAGATACGCAGTATTTT
- | TRBJ1-5 | TRBV27 | few | CASSGQINQPQHF | TGTGCCAGCAGTGGACAGATCAATCAGCCCCAGCATTTT
- | TRBJ2-7 | TRBV25-1 | - | CASSGNLGSYEQYF | TGTGCCAGCAGTGGCAATCTCGGCTCCTACGAGCAGTACTTC
- | TRBJ1-2 | TRBV4-1 | - | CASSPQEVNYGYTF | TGCGCCAGCAGCCCGCAGGAGGTTAACTATGGCTACACCTTC
TRBD2 | TRBJ2-5 | TRBV7-7 | - | CASSLAISGGSQETQYF | TGTGCCAGCAGCTTAGCGATTAGCGGGGGCTCACAAGAGACCCAGTACTTC
TRBD2 | TRBJ2-1 | TRBV28 | - | CASSPPGLAGPKTNEQFF | TGTGCCAGCAGTCCCCCGGGACTAGCGGGGCCAAAGACAAATGAGCAGTTCTTC
TRBD1 | TRBJ2-5 | TRBV28 | few | CASTIGGQGAGETQYF | TGTGCCAGCACCATTGGGGGACAGGGGGCCGGAGAGACCCAGTACTTC
- | TRBJ2-1 | TRBV5-1 | - | CASSLAPGRTNEQFF | TGCGCCAGCAGCTTGGCCCCGGGGAGAACGAATGAGCAGTTCTTC
TRBD1 | TRBJ1-6 | TRBV5-8 | - | CASSWGTGGLDSPLHF | TGTGCCAGCAGCTGGGGGACAGGGGGCTTGGATTCACCCCTCCACTTT
- | TRBJ2-3 | TRBV7-2 | once | CASSPLLRGHEDTQYF | TGTGCCAGCAGTCCCCTGTTAAGGGGCCACGAAGATACGCAGTATTTT
- | TRBJ2-5 | TRBV5-6 | - | CASSLERESQETQYF | TGTGCCAGCAGCTTGGAGAGGGAGTCCCAAGAGACCCAGTACTTC
TRBD2 | TRBJ2-1 | TRBV13 | - | CASSLGRLAGGSYNEQFF | TGTGCCAGCAGCTTAGGCCGATTAGCGGGGGGCTCCTACAATGAGCAGTTCTTC
- | TRBJ1-6 | TRBV4-3 | - | CASSQGTVWRYATNSPLHF | TGCGCCAGCAGCCAAGGAACGGTATGGAGGTACGCTACCAATTCACCCCTCCACTTT
TRBD1 | TRBJ2-7 | TRBV5-1 | - | CASSAAGTGVQEQYF | TGCGCCAGCAGCGCGGCCGGGACAGGGGTGCAAGAGCAGTACTTC
TRBD1 | TRBJ1-2 | TRBV7-8 | - | CASSRLGQADYGYTF | TGTGCCAGCAGCCGATTAGGACAGGCCGACTATGGCTACACCTTC
TRBD1 | TRBJ1-5 | TRBV28 | - | CASSPGVDREFQPQHF | TGTGCCAGCAGTCCAGGGGTGGACAGGGAGTTTCAGCCCCAGCATTTT
TRBD2 | TRBJ2-2 | TRBV19 | - | CASSIQSGRGTGELFF | TGTGCCAGTAGTATTCAAAGCGGGAGAGGCACCGGGGAGCTGTTTTTT
- | TRBJ2-1 | TRBV11-3 | once | CASSPRDTYNEQFF | TGTGCCAGCAGCCCGAGGGACACCTACAATGAGCAGTTCTTC
- | TRBJ2-3 | TRBV7-3 | - | CASSPRQTDTQYF | TGTGCCAGCAGCCCCCGACAGACAGATACGCAGTATTTT
- | TRBJ1-1 | TRBV5-4 | - | CASSPGGPNTEAFF | TGTGCCAGCAGCCCCGGGGGACCGAACACTGAAGCTTTCTTT
TRBD2 | TRBJ2-7 | TRBV18 | - | CASSPPTSGRNEQYF | TGTGCCAGCTCACCACCCACTAGCGGGAGGAACGAGCAGTACTTC
- | TRBJ1-1 | TRBV28 | - | CASRAWGVSAEAFF | TGTGCCAGCAGAGCCTGGGGGGTCTCGGCTGAAGCTTTCTTT
TRBD2 | TRBJ2-5 | TRBV7-2 | - | CASSGLAGGQQETQYF | TGTGCCAGCAGCGGCCTAGCGGGGGGGCAACAAGAGACCCAGTACTTC
- | TRBJ1-2 | TRBV6-1 | - | CASERHPLYGYTF | TGTGCCTCTGAGAGACATCCCCTCTATGGCTACACCTTC
- | TRBJ2-3 | TRBV7-3 | once | CASSLAPVVRGDTQYF | TGTGCCAGCAGCTTAGCCCCGGTGGTAAGGGGAGATACGCAGTATTTT
- | TRBJ1-2 | TRBV27 | - | CASSLSIGADYGYTF | TGTGCCAGCAGTTTATCGATAGGAGCGGACTATGGCTACACCTTC
TRBD1 | TRBJ1-4 | TRBV6-5 | - | CASSYSRTGSEKLFF | TGTGCCAGCAGTTACTCGAGGACAGGGAGCGAAAAACTGTTTTTT
TRBD1 | TRBJ1-4 | TRBV18 | - | CASSPSTGGNEKLFF | TGTGCCAGCTCACCATCCACAGGGGGTAATGAAAAACTGTTTTTT
TRBD1 | TRBJ2-7 | TRBV28 | - | CASSFPGQGAEQYF | TGTGCCAGCAGTTTCCCGGGACAGGGCGCTGAGCAGTACTTC
TRBD2 | TRBJ2-3 | TRBV25-1 | - | CASSERPSGRDTQYF | TGTGCCAGCAGTGAACGCCCTAGCGGGAGAGATACGCAGTATTTT
TRBD2 | TRBJ2-7 | TRBV6-5 | - | CASSYSAGGRYEQYF | TGTGCCAGCAGTTACTCTGCGGGGGGGCGCTACGAGCAGTACTTC